One and the same sample provided the 18 T cell receptor beta chains below, sequenced in a study of cytomegalovirus exposure and HLA in healthy donors. 13 Jbeta primers and 60 Vbeta primers were used for the PCR. Using immunoSEQ multiplex PCR, the repertoire was profiled, and TCRdb retains in-frame clones only, with some absent. The sample lists 150,000 to 180,000 clones, around 68% occurring once. Specimen: PBMCs. The receptors originated from a young man in good health and CMV-seronegative.

The rearrangement joins TRBV5-6 to TRBJ2-7; 8 positions agree with TRBD2. After removal of 1 base from V and 1 base from J, the junction contained 1 base not matched to a gene. Germline loops: CDR1 SGHDT, CDR2 YYEEEE. This CDR3 has 14 amino acids. The CDR3 region has the DNA TGTGCCAGCAGCTTGACTAGCGGATCCTACGAGCAGTACTTC. This translates into CASSLTSGSYEQYF.

The chain has TRBV5-5 and TRBJ1-2; 9 bases match TRBD1. The germline gives CDR1 SGHKS, CDR2 YYEKEE (reference sequence). The J segment lost 7 bases and the V segment lost 3 bases, leaving 10 bases of the junction unmatched. The CDR3 is 15 residues long. CDR3 in amino acids: CASSSSTGGAFGYTF. Written as DNA, the CDR3 is TGTGCCAGCAGCTCTTCGACAGGGGGGGCCTTTGGCTACACCTTC.

This chain uses TRBV19 with TRBJ1-2, with D possibly being TRBD1 (5 bases). Germline V gives CDR1 LNHDA, CDR2 SQIVND (reference sequence). V was shortened by 4 bases and J by 3 bases, with 9 bases between the two germline ends. This CDR3 spans 13 amino acids. DNA for the CDR3: TGTGCCAGTAGTACAGGGTACCACTATGGCTACACCTTC. Translating it yields CASSTGYHYGYTF.

The CDR3 sequence: CASSLGGSRAFF. For the CDR3, the DNA is TGTGCCAGCAGCTTAGGAGGGAGTAGGGCTTTCTTT. The chain recombines TRBV7-8 with TRBJ1-1; D is unresolved. Germline CDR1 is SGHVS and CDR2 is FQNEAQ. This CDR3 region has 12 residues. Trimming left V 1 base short and J 11 bases short, with 11 bases between.

This rearrangement joins TRBV2 to TRBJ1-4; 8 nucleotides match TRBD1. There are 14 residues in the CDR3. CDR1 is SNHLY, CDR2 FYNNEI, per germline. V gave up 6 bases and J gave up 4 bases; unmatched junction bases: 4. CDR3 residues: CASREGQVNEKLFF. The DNA of the CDR3 is TGTGCCAGCAGGGAGGGACAGGTTAATGAAAAACTGTTTTTT.

This rearrangement joins TRBV4-1 to TRBJ1-1; 7 nucleotides align to TRBD1. The CDR3 has 14 amino acids. The V segment lost 4 bases and the J segment 4 bases; nucleotides outside the gene matches: 6. Germline loops: CDR1 MGHRA, CDR2 YSYEKL. The CDR3 DNA reads as TGCGCCAGCAGCCTACAGACAGGGAGCACTGAAGCTTTCTTT. As protein: CASSLQTGSTEAFF.

The chain carries TRBV27 and TRBJ1-3, with 9 bases fitting TRBD1. The V segment lost 6 bases and the J segment 4 bases; nucleotides outside the gene matches: 4. The CDR3 sequence is 14 residues long. Germline V CDR1 and CDR2: MNHEY, SMNVEV (reference sequence). CDR3 nucleotide sequence: TGTGCCAGCAGCACCGGGACAGGGGGAAACACCATATATTTT. Amino acid sequence: CASSTGTGGNTIYF.

This chain joins TRBV5-6 and TRBJ1-2; D may be TRBD1 (5 bases). The CDR3 loop spans 14 amino acids. V lost 0 bases, J lost 4 bases, and 10 bases lay in between. Germline CDR1 reads SGHDT; CDR2 reads YYEEEE. This CDR3 is CASSLGTPPYGYTF. The CDR3 DNA is TGTGCCAGCAGCTTGGGGACACCCCCCTATGGCTACACCTTC.

This clone was recorded a few times. CDR3 DNA sequence: TGTGCCAGCAGTCCTATAGCGGGGGGGCCCAGCGAGCAGTACTTC. Translation gives CASSPIAGGPSEQYF. This chain joins TRBV6-1 and TRBJ2-5; the match to TRBD2 covers 11 bases. The J call could be wrong; TRBJ2-7 is a better fit for the DNA end. Germline CDR1 MNHNS, CDR2 SASEGT. The length of the CDR3 is 15 residues.

This sequence joins TRBV4-3 and TRBJ2-5, with a tentative D call TRBD2 (6 bases). Trimming shortened V by 0 bases and J by 4 bases, and 6 bases separated the two germline ends. Germline values: CDR1 LGHNA, CDR2 YSLEER. This CDR3 has 13 amino acids. The CDR3 reads CASSQDGGETQYF. CDR3 coding DNA: TGCGCCAGCAGCCAAGACGGGGGAGAGACCCAGTACTTC.

The J gene is TRBJ2-5, the V gene TRBV7-2; TRBD2 is a possible D gene (6 bases). The CDR3 is made up of 10 amino acids. V dropped 8 bases and J dropped 5 bases, with 6 bases sitting between them. Germline values: CDR1 SGHTA, CDR2 FQGNSA. The CDR3 reads CASGGETQYF. The DNA of the CDR3 is TGTGCCAGCGGGGGGGAGACCCAGTACTTC. The full variable domain, in which reference TRBV7-2 and TRBJ2-5 provide the parts outside the CDR3, is GAGVSQSPSNKVTEKGKDVELRCDPISGHTALYWYRQSLGQGLEFLIYFQGNSAPDKSGLPSDRFSAERTGGSVSTLTIQRTQQEDSAVYLCASGGETQYFGPGTRLLVL.

The V call is TRBV5-4, the J call TRBJ2-3, with D tentatively TRBD1 (5 bases). The germline V and J ends were trimmed by 2 bases and 1 base, with 11 bases remaining between them. The CDR3 is made up of 15 amino acids. The germline V gene encodes CDR1 SGHNT and CDR2 YYREEE (reference sequence). CDR3 bases: TGTGCCAGCAGCTTAAGGGGAACGGGCACAGATACGCAGTATTTT. Protein: CASSLRGTGTDTQYF.

The genes are TRBV5-4 and TRBJ2-3, with 7 bases that match TRBD2. The CDR3 spans 15 residues. Germline V gene lookup returns CDR1 SGHNT and CDR2 YYREEE (reference sequence). V gave up 7 bases and J gave up 2 bases; unmatched junction bases: 10. The CDR3 is CASGLAVPTTDTQYF. In DNA form, the CDR3 reads TGTGCCAGCGGCCTAGCGGTCCCTACCACAGATACGCAGTATTTT. The entire variable domain, with the rest obtained from reference TRBV5-4 and TRBJ2-3, is as follows: ETGVTQSPTHLIKTRGQQVTLRCSSQSGHNTVSWYQQALGQGPQFIFQYYREEENGRGNFPPRFSGLQFPNYSSELNVNALELDDSALYLCASGLAVPTTDTQYFGPGTRLTVL.

Comment on this clone: Its ends do not fully match the called genes, so a read error is possible. V is TRBV10-3 and J is TRBJ1-5, with 7 bases identical to TRBD1. The CDR3 has 15 amino acids. Germline-derived CDR1 and CDR2 are ENHRY and SYGVKD. This CDR3 reads CAISEGPEGGQPQNF. The CDR3 coding sequence is TGTGCCATCAGTGAAGGTCCCGAAGGGGGACAGCCCCAGAATTTT.

The chain uses TRBV7-9 and TRBJ2-1, with TRBD2 matching over 8 bases. Germline V gives CDR1 SEHNR, CDR2 FQNEAQ (reference sequence). The CDR3 consists of 19 residues. The V segment lost 1 base and the J segment 2 bases; nucleotides outside the gene matches: 13. DNA for the CDR3: TGTGCCAGCAGCTTAGTTGGACTAGCAAGGGCGGTGGCCTACAATGAGCAGTTCTTC. It encodes CASSLVGLARAVAYNEQFF. Drawing the rest from reference TRBV7-9 and TRBJ2-1, the complete variable domain is DTGVSQNPRHKITKRGQNVTFRCDPISEHNRLYWYRQTLGQGPEFLTYFQNEAQLEKSRLLSDRFSAERPKGSFSTLEIQRTEQGDSAMYLCASSLVGLARAVAYNEQFFGPGTRLTVL.

The J gene is TRBJ2-1, the V gene TRBV5-4, with 10 bases fitting TRBD1. Per germline, CDR1 SGHNT and CDR2 YYREEE (reference sequence). This CDR3 spans 16 amino acids. The junction had 12 bases not matched to a gene; V was cut back by 4 bases and J by 8 bases. The CDR3, as DNA: TGTGCCAGCAGCACAAAAGCGGGACAGGGGTCCGATGAGCAGTTCTTC. It yields the protein CASSTKAGQGSDEQFF.

CDR3 protein: CAWSPGFSGNTIYF. CDR3 coding DNA: TGTGCCTGGAGTCCTGGCTTCTCTGGAAACACCATATATTTT. This chain links TRBV30 with TRBJ1-3; D gene ambiguous. Trimming left V 2 bases short and J 0 bases short, with 8 bases between. CDR3 length: 14 amino acids. Germline V gene sequence: CDR1 GTSNPN, CDR2 SVGIG (reference sequence). Looking up the rest from reference TRBV30 and TRBJ1-3 gives the full variable domain: SQTIHQWPATLVQPVGSPLSLECTVEGTSNPNLYWYRQAAGRGLQLLFYSVGIGQISSEVPQNLSASRPQDRQFILSSKKLLLSDSGFYLCAWSPGFSGNTIYFGEGSWLTVV.

The chain couples TRBV25-1 to TRBJ2-1; TRBD2 might be the D (5 bases). There are 14 residues in the CDR3. The V gene's germline CDR1 is MGHDK and CDR2 SYGVNS. V lost 7 bases and J lost 7, with 17 bases in between. The CDR3 sequence: CASTTRSIGNEQFF. The CDR3 bases are TGTGCCAGCACCACTAGATCGATTGGGAATGAGCAGTTCTTC.